The clone carrying this T cell receptor beta chain has more than one count but fewer than ten. The data originate from a study of cytomegalovirus exposure and HLA in healthy donors. Amplification used 60 Vbeta primers and 13 Jbeta primers. Profiling relied on immunoSEQ multiplex PCR, and the TCRdb table lists in-frame clones only, not all of them. The sample includes approximately 120,000 clones, about three quarters seen only once; the top ten take more than 3%. The CDR3 totals 18 residues. With 5 bases clipped from V and 0 bases from J, the junction kept 14 bases outside the gene matches. Germline loops: CDR1 LNHDA, CDR2 SQIVND (reference sequence).

The clonotype originates from a man younger than 40 in good health and CMV-seronegative. The chain is built from TRBV19 and TRBJ2-5; TRBD2 aligns across 8 bases. Input material: PBMCs. The DNA of the CDR3 is TGTGCCAGTAGTGTCGGGAGGGGATCAGGGACGTACCAAGAGACCCAGTACTTC. Amino acid sequence: CASSVGRGSGTYQETQYF.